The T cell receptor (beta chain) described here comes from a study of blood T cell repertoires in COVID-19. Study-wide background: Researchers got acute and convalescent COVID-19 samples from the United States, Italy and Spain.

The CDR3 spans 14 residues. CDR1 and CDR2 from the germline V gene are SGHRS and YFSETQ. V shed 2 bases and J shed 7 bases, with 12 bases lying between them. Original analysis: The assay estimated nucleated cells by amplifying reference gene primers. TCRdb keeps only in-frame clones here, not all; method: immunoSEQ multiplex PCR. V, J and clone size are taken as reported in that table, and D and trimming were inferred from the DNA itself. Of 150,000 to 200,000 clones in the sample, approximately 83% were seen once. This clone was found once. The chain combines TRBV5-1 with TRBJ1-4; maybe TRBD1 (5 bases). The sample was peripheral blood. The receptor was derived from a man in his fifties or sixties with acute or convalescent COVID-19. This CDR3 reads CASSFRADSEKLFF. CDR3 nucleotides: TGCGCCAGCAGCTTCAGGGCAGATAGTGAAAAACTGTTTTTT. Full variable domain (remainder filled in from reference TRBV5-1 and TRBJ1-4): KAGVTQTPRYLIKTRGQQVTLSCSPISGHRSVSWYQQTPGQGLQFLFEYFSETQRNKGNFPGRFSGRQFSNSRSEMNVSTLELGDSALYLCASSFRADSEKLFFGSGTQLSVL.